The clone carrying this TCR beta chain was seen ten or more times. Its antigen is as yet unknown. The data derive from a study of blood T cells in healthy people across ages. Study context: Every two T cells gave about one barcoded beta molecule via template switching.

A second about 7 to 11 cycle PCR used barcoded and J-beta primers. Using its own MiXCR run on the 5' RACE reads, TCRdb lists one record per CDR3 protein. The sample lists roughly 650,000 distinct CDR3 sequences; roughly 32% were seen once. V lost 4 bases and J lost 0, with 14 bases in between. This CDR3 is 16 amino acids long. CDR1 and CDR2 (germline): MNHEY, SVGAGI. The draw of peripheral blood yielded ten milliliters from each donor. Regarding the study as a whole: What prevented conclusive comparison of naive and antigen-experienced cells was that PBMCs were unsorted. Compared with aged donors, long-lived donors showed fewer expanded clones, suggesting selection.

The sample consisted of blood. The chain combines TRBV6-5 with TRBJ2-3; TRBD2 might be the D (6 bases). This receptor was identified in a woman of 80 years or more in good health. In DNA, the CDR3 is TGTGCCAGCAGTTTCTCGACGGGGACTAGCACAGATACGCAGTATTTT. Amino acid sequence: CASSFSTGTSTDTQYF.